These 28 T cell receptor beta chains were all obtained from the same sample, sequenced in a study of blood T cells in healthy people across ages. The second PCR ran about 6 to 12 cycles with a sample-barcoded 5' primer and J-beta primers. TCRdb reanalysed the 5' RACE reads using MiXCR and keeps one entry per CDR3 protein. The sample records 800,000 to 950,000 distinct CDR3 sequences, 45% to 50% being singletons. Sequenced: blood. The receptors come from a man aged 25 to 45 in good health.

This clonotype has more than one count but fewer than ten. The chain carries TRBV27 and TRBJ2-7; TRBD1 agrees at 7 bases. The V gene's germline CDR1 is MNHEY and CDR2 SMNVEV (reference sequence). The J segment lost 0 bases and the V segment lost 6 bases, leaving 11 bases of the junction unmatched. The CDR3 has 16 residues. CDR3 sequence reads: CASSPFRAGGSYEQYF. In DNA form, the CDR3 reads TGTGCCAGCAGCCCCTTCCGTGCAGGGGGCTCCTACGAGCAGTACTTC.

This chain joins TRBV27 and TRBJ2-1; 8 bases match TRBD1. Germline CDR1 MNHEY, CDR2 SMNVEV (reference sequence). The CDR3 totals 15 residues. V dropped 5 bases and J dropped 5; count of bases not matched to a gene: 8. The CDR3: CASSDQGAGDNEQFF. In nucleotides, the CDR3 is TGTGCCAGCAGTGATCAGGGGGCCGGAGACAATGAGCAGTTCTTC.

The chain uses TRBV5-6 and TRBJ1-5; maybe TRBD1 (5 bases). The germline gives CDR1 SGHDT, CDR2 YYEEEE. Trimming removed 2 bases from V and 7 bases from J, with 10 bases in between. The CDR3 length is 13 residues. In DNA form, the CDR3 reads TGTGCCAGCAGCTTCCAGGGTCAACAGCCCCAGCATTTT. Translation gives CASSFQGQQPQHF. The full variable domain, completed using reference TRBV5-6 and TRBJ1-5, is DAGVTQSPTHLIKTRGQQVTLRCSPKSGHDTVSWYQQALGQGPQFIFQYYEEEERQRGNFPDRFSGHQFPNYSSELNVNALLLGDSALYLCASSFQGQQPQHFGDGTRLSIL.

V is TRBV4-1 and J is TRBJ1-5, with D possibly TRBD1 on 5 matching bases. The CDR3 runs to 19 residues. V was clipped by 4 bases and J by 1 base, with 23 bases between them. The germline gives CDR1 MGHRA, CDR2 YSYEKL. CDR3 nucleotides: TGCGCCAGCAGCCCCAGTGGAGTCGTAGGGGTTTGGAGCAATCAGCCCCAGCATTTT. Translated, it gives CASSPSGVVGVWSNQPQHF.

The chain combines TRBV20-1 with TRBJ2-1; D could derive from TRBD1 or TRBD2 (6 bases each). Per the germline V gene, CDR1 is DFQATT and CDR2 is SNEGSKA (reference sequence). Trimming removed 6 bases from V and 10 bases from J, with 16 bases in between. The CDR3 runs 12 residues. CDR3 residues: CSAGGRELEQFF. DNA of the CDR3: TGCAGTGCGGGGGGCCGGGAATTGGAGCAGTTCTTC.

The V and J genes are TRBV20-1 and TRBJ2-2; D might be TRBD2 (6 bases). Per the germline V gene, CDR1 is DFQATT and CDR2 is SNEGSKA (reference sequence). V gave up 6 bases and J gave up 2 bases, with 16 bases separating them. The CDR3 extends over 15 amino acids. The DNA of the CDR3 is TGCAGTGCCCGTCCTGGGGACTTTAACACCGGGGAGCTGTTTTTT. This encodes CSARPGDFNTGELFF.

This clonotype was detected only a few times. The CDR3 loop reads CASSSAGTNYGYTF. In DNA form, the CDR3 reads TGTGCCAGCAGCTCGGCGGGGACAAACTATGGCTACACCTTC. The chain couples TRBV5-6 to TRBJ1-2; TRBD1 is a possible D gene (6 bases). The CDR3 extends over 14 amino acids. With 3 bases removed from V and 2 bases from J, the gap between germline ends came to 11 bases. Germline lookup yields CDR1 SGHDT and CDR2 YYEEEE.

This clonotype was observed a handful of times. The rearrangement links TRBV20-1 to TRBJ2-1; D is unclear. Trimming pared 6 bases from V and 0 bases from J, leaving 18 bases between. This CDR3 region has 16 residues. Germline lookup yields CDR1 DFQATT and CDR2 SNEGSKA (reference sequence). The CDR3 nucleotides are TGCAGTGCGATCAACCCCGGGCAAAGCTCCTACAATGAGCAGTTCTTC. Residues: CSAINPGQSSYNEQFF.

This chain joins TRBV29-1 and TRBJ1-4, with D possibly TRBD1 on 5 matching bases. The CDR3 is 12 residues long. Germline CDR1 and CDR2: SQVTM and ANQGSEA. Trimming shortened V by 6 bases and J by 3 bases, and 8 bases separated the two germline ends. Here the CDR3 reads CSVGTANEKLFF. The DNA of the CDR3 is TGCAGCGTGGGGACGGCTAATGAAAAACTGTTTTTT.

This clonotype has just one count. CDR3 residues: CSASTGYGYTF. In nucleotides, the CDR3 is TGCAGTGCATCGACAGGATATGGCTACACCTTC. This sequence joins TRBV20-1 and TRBJ1-2; tentatively, D is TRBD1 (6 bases). The CDR3 contains 11 residues. Germline V lookup: CDR1 DFQATT, CDR2 SNEGSKA (reference sequence). Deletions cut 6 bases from V and 5 bases from J, with 10 bases between.

This clonotype was recorded at least ten times. The genes are TRBV7-9 and TRBJ2-3, with D possibly TRBD2 on 5 matching bases. Germline CDR1 reads SEHNR; CDR2 reads FQNEAQ (reference sequence). The CDR3 has 14 residues. V shed 5 bases and J shed 0 bases, with 9 bases lying between them. The CDR3 spells CASSLGISTDTQYF. For the CDR3, the DNA is TGTGCCAGCAGCCTCGGGATCAGCACAGATACGCAGTATTTT.

The rearrangement uses TRBV9 and TRBJ1-2; unclear D gene. Trimming left V 0 bases short and J 8 bases short, with 5 bases between. The CDR3 runs to 11 residues. The V gene's germline CDR1 is SGDLS and CDR2 YYNGEE. CDR3 sequence: CASSVGSGYTF. CDR3 bases: TGTGCCAGCAGCGTAGGGTCAGGCTACACCTTC.

The V call is TRBV7-2, the J call TRBJ2-5; no definite D call. CDR3 length: 13 amino acids. Trimming removed 5 bases at V and 3 bases at J, with 10 bases between. CDR1 is SGHTA, CDR2 FQGNSA, per germline. In nucleotides, the CDR3 is TGTGCCAGCAGCCGCCGGACCGAAGAGACCCAGTACTTC. This encodes CASSRRTEETQYF.

V and J are TRBV6-2 or TRBV6-3 and TRBJ2-3, with 9 bases aligning to TRBD1. V was pared by 5 bases and J by 0 bases, with 3 bases of the junction left unmatched. There are 15 residues in the CDR3. Germline V CDR1 and CDR2: MNHEY, SVGEGT. The CDR3 nucleotides are TGTGCCAGCAGTCACAGGGGGCTTAGCACAGATACGCAGTATTTT. Its translation is CASSHRGLSTDTQYF.

V gene TRBV4-2 combines with J gene TRBJ1-6; 8 positions agree with TRBD1. V dropped 4 bases and J dropped 8; count of bases not matched to a gene: 4. The CDR3 spans 14 residues. CDR1 and CDR2 (germline): LGHNA, YNFKEQ. CDR3 in amino acids: CASSLTGGDSPLHF. The DNA for the CDR3 is TGTGCCAGCAGCCTAACAGGGGGTGATTCACCCCTCCACTTT.

This clonotype was counted only a few times. This chain connects TRBV7-9 to TRBJ2-7; D perhaps matches TRBD1 (6 bases). Trimming shortened V by 4 bases and J by 3 bases, and 16 bases separated the two germline ends. The CDR3 is made up of 15 amino acids. The germline CDR1 and CDR2 sequences are SEHNR and FQNEAQ (reference sequence). Here the CDR3 reads CASSSQGLSFYEQYF. The CDR3 region has the DNA TGTGCCAGCAGCTCACAGGGTTTATCATTCTACGAGCAGTACTTC.

This CDR3 reads CSARWGSGANVLTF. CDR3 DNA sequence: TGCAGTGCTAGATGGGGCTCTGGGGCCAACGTCCTGACTTTC. The J gene is TRBJ2-6, the V gene TRBV20-1; D remains unclear. The CDR3 is 14 amino acids. V was trimmed by 2 bases and J by 0 bases, leaving 5 bases between them. Per the germline V gene, CDR1 is DFQATT and CDR2 is SNEGSKA (reference sequence).

The J gene is TRBJ2-4, the V gene TRBV4-3; TRBD1 matches at 10 bases. The J call may be in error: the DNA end matches TRBJ2-7 better. In germline, CDR1 is LGHNA, CDR2 YSLEER. The CDR3 covers 16 residues. The CDR3 nucleotides are TGCGCCAGCAGCCAAAACCGGGACAGGGGTCTTTACGAGCAGTACTTC. Protein: CASSQNRDRGLYEQYF.

This clonotype was seen once. At one boundary the junction diverges from the germline segment, which might be a read error. This chain links TRBV28 with TRBJ2-5; 7 nucleotides match TRBD2. Germline V CDR1 and CDR2: MDHEN, SYDVKM. This CDR3 has 13 residues. In nucleotides, the CDR3 is TGTGCCAGCAGTTGGGGCGGGGGTTACGAGCAGAACTTC. This translates into CASSWGGGYEQNF.

V usage is TRBV7-9 and J usage is TRBJ2-5, with a tentative D call TRBD1 (5 bases). The J call is doubtful: the DNA matches TRBJ2-7 better. Germline lookup yields CDR1 SEHNR and CDR2 FQNEAQ (reference sequence). The CDR3 has 15 amino acids. The CDR3 DNA is TGTGCCAGCAGAAATTTAGGGGAATCCACCTACGAGCAGTACTTC. It yields the protein CASRNLGESTYEQYF.

The genes are TRBV6-2 or TRBV6-3 and TRBJ2-4; no clear D. The V gene lost 4 bases and the J gene lost 0 bases, with 7 bases spanning the gap. Germline assignment: CDR1 MNHEY and CDR2 SVGEGT. This CDR3 is built from 14 residues. CDR3 in DNA: TGTGCCAGCAGTTCTGACATAGCCAAAAACATTCAGTACTTC. Its protein product is CASSSDIAKNIQYF.

This clonotype was seen a handful of times. The chain is built from TRBV7-9 and TRBJ2-3; D remains unclear. The germline gives CDR1 SEHNR, CDR2 FQNEAQ (reference sequence). This CDR3 contains 14 residues. Trimming took 5 bases from V and 0 from J, leaving 9 bases between them. CDR3 in amino acids: CASSPSISTDTQYF. In DNA, the CDR3 is TGTGCCAGCAGCCCCAGCATTAGCACAGATACGCAGTATTTT.

This clonotype turned up a few times. V and J are TRBV21-1 and TRBJ2-5; the D call TRBD1 from the table was never checked on the DNA. TRBV21-1 is tagged as a pseudogene. The CDR3 length is 17 residues. The CDR3 region is CASSKGGQGIGQETQYF. CDR3 nucleotides: TGTGCCAGCAGCAAAGGGGGACAAGGTATCGGGCAAGAGACCCAGTACTTC.

This clonotype was counted a few times. The CDR3 DNA is TGTGCCAGCAGCTTAGGACAGCCTGAGTACTTC. This encodes CASSLGQPEYF. The J gene is TRBJ2-5, the V gene TRBV5-6; tentative D call: TRBD1 (6 bases). Trimming pared 2 bases from V and 12 bases from J, leaving 11 bases between. From germline, CDR1 is SGHDT and CDR2 YYEEEE. The CDR3 loop spans 11 amino acids.

This clonotype was recorded only once. The V call is TRBV20-1, the J call TRBJ1-2; 9 bases align to TRBD1. The germline V gene has CDR1 DFQATT and CDR2 SNEGSKA (reference sequence). The V gene end was trimmed by 6 bases and the J gene end by 6 bases; junction bases not matched to a gene: 14. CDR3 length: 15 amino acids. CDR3 amino acids: CSAPATGQGEHGYTF. The CDR3 region has the DNA TGCAGTGCCCCGGCTACGGGACAGGGCGAGCATGGCTACACCTTC.

The chain carries TRBV12-3 or TRBV12-4 and TRBJ2-7; 11 positions agree with TRBD1. This CDR3 spans 14 amino acids. With V trimmed by 6 bases and J by 4 bases, 5 bases remained unmatched. CDR3 amino acids: CASRFGTGGYEQYF. For the CDR3, the DNA is TGTGCCAGCAGGTTCGGGACAGGGGGTTACGAGCAGTACTTC.

J is TRBJ2-4 and V is TRBV29-1, with unresolved D. The J call may be in error: the DNA end matches TRBJ2-7 better. Germline V gene data show CDR1 as SQVTM and CDR2 as ANQGSEA. CDR3 length: 11 amino acids. CDR3 protein: CSVEELYEQYF. For the CDR3, the DNA is TGCAGCGTTGAAGAACTCTACGAGCAGTACTTC.

This rearrangement joins TRBV11-2 to TRBJ2-2; 10 nucleotides line up with TRBD2. The CDR3 extends over 15 amino acids. Germline CDR1 reads SGHAT; CDR2 reads FQNNGV. Trimming removed 3 bases from V and 11 bases from J; junction bases left unmatched: 9. The CDR3 DNA sequence: TGTGCCAGCAGCTTGGCTAGCGGGGGCCCCGTTGAGCTGTTTTTT. Its protein product is CASSLASGGPVELFF.